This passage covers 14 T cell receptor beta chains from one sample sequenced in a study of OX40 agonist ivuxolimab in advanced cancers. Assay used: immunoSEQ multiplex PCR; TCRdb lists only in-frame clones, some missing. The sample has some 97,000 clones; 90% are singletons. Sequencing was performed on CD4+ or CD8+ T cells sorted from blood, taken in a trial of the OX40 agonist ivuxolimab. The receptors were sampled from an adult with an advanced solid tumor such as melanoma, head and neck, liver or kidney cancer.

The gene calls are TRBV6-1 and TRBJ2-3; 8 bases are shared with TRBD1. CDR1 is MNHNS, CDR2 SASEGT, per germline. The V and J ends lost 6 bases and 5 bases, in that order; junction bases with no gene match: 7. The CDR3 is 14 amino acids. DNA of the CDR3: TGTGCCAGCAGCTACAGGGGGGTGGAAGATACGCAGTATTTT. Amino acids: CASSYRGVEDTQYF.

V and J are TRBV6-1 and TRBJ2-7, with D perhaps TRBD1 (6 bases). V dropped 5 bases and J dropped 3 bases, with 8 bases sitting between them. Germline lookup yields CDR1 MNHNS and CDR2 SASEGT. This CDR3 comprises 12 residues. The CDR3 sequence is CASSRDIYEQYF. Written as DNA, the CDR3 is TGTGCCAGCAGTAGGGACATCTACGAGCAGTACTTC.

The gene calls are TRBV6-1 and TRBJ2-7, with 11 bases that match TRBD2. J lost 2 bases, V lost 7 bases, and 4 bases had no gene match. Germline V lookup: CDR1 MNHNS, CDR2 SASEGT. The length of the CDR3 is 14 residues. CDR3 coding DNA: TGTGCCAGCAAACTAGCGGGAGCCCCCTACGAGCAGTACTTC. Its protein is CASKLAGAPYEQYF.

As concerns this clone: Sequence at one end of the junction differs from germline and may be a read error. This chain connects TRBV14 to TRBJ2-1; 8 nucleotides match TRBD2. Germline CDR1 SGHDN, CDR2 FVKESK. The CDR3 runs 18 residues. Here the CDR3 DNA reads TGTGCCAGCAGCCCCTCCCGTATCAGCGGGGGTCCGTACAGTGAGCAGTTCTTC. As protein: CASSPSRISGGPYSEQFF.

DNA for the CDR3: TGTGCCAGTAGTAACGGAGGGCGAGAGACCCAGTACTTC. Its protein product is CASSNGGRETQYF. The J gene is TRBJ2-5, the V gene TRBV19; TRBD2 might be the D (6 bases). This CDR3 spans 13 amino acids. Germline V gene data show CDR1 as LNHDA and CDR2 as SQIVND (reference sequence). V lost 4 bases to trimming and J lost 4 bases, with 10 bases between them.

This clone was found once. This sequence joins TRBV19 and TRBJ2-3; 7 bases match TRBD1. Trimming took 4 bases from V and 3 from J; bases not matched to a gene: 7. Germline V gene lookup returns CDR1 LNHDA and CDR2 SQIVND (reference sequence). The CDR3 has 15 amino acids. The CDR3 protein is CASSRRQGQTDTQYF. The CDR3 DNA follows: TGTGCCAGTAGTAGGCGGCAGGGACAGACAGATACGCAGTATTTT.

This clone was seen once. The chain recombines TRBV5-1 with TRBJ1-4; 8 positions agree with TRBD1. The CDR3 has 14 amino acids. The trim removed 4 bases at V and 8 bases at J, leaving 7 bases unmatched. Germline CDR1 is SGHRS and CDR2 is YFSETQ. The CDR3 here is CASSPDRAGEKLFF. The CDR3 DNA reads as TGCGCCAGCAGCCCGGACAGGGCAGGGGAAAAACTGTTTTTT.

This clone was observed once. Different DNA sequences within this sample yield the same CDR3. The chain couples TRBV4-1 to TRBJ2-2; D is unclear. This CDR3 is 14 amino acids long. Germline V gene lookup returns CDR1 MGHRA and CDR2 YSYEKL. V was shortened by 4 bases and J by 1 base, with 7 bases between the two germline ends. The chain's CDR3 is CASSRRENTGELFF. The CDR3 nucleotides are TGCGCCAGCAGCCGACGCGAGAACACCGGGGAGCTGTTTTTT.

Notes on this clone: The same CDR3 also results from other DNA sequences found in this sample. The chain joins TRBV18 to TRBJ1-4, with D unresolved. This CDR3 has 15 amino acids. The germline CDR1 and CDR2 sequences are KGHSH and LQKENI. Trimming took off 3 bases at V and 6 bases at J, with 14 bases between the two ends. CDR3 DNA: TGTGCCAGCTCACCCCCCGGGCAGGCTTATGAAAAACTGTTTTTT. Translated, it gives CASSPPGQAYEKLFF.

In DNA, the CDR3 is TGTGCCAGCCTAGCGGGGTATACGCAGTATTTT. It translates to CASLAGYTQYF. J is TRBJ2-3 and V is TRBV6-1; TRBD2 agrees at 9 bases. Germline CDR1 is MNHNS and CDR2 is SASEGT. The ends lost 8 bases at V and 7 bases at J; junction bases unmatched: 1. The CDR3 is 11 amino acids.

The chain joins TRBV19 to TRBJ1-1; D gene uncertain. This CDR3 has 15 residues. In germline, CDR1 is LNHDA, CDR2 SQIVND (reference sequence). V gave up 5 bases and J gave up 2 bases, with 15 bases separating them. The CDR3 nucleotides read TGTGCCAGTAGTCGACGGCGGGAATCTAACACTGAAGCTTTCTTT. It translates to CASSRRRESNTEAFF.

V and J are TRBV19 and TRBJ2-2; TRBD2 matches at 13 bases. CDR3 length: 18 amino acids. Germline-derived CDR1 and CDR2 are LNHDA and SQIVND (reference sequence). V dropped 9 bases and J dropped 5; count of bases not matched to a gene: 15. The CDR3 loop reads CASSPRTSGSSRTGELFF. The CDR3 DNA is TGTGCCAGCTCACCCCGGACTAGCGGGAGTTCGAGAACCGGGGAGCTGTTTTTT.

This CDR3 reads CASSQPTTYNEQFF. The CDR3 DNA is TGTGCCAGCAGCCAACCGACAACTTACAATGAGCAGTTCTTC. The chain employs TRBV14 and TRBJ2-1; D not resolved. The CDR3 has 14 amino acids. The V gene lost 2 bases and the J gene lost 4 bases, with 9 bases spanning the gap. CDR1 and CDR2 from the germline V gene are SGHDN and FVKESK.

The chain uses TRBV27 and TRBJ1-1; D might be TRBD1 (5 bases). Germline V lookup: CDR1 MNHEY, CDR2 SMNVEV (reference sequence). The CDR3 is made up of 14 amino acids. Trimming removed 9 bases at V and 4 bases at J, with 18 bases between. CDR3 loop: CARAPREGGTEAFF. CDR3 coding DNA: TGTGCCAGGGCACCCAGGGAGGGCGGCACTGAAGCTTTCTTT.